This T cell receptor beta chain was sequenced in a study of T cell repertoires in cytomegalovirus infection. Via MiXCR, TCRdb re-called the reads, giving one row per CDR3 protein. The data contain 150,000 to 200,000 distinct CDR3 sequences, about 15% of them singletons. This clonotype has a count of ten or more. The CDR3 consists of 13 residues. Looked up from germline, CDR1 is SGHDN and CDR2 is FVKESK. V was cut by 1 base and J by 3 bases, with 6 bases left in between. The source material was PBMCs. V usage is TRBV14 and J usage is TRBJ1-1, with unresolved D. The receptor was derived from a human donor in good health (CMV status not recorded). Some clones in this sample may be carry-over from other donors' samples. In DNA, the CDR3 is TGTGCCAGCAGCCAAGTAAGCTACACTGAAGCTTTCTTT. Its protein is CASSQVSYTEAFF.